This TCR beta chain is from a study of somatic mutations in cytotoxic T cells in rheumatoid arthritis. Method: immunoSEQ multiplex PCR; TCRdb's copy keeps in-frame clones and lacks some. The table lists thousands of clones, roughly 74% of them singletons, with around 25% in the top ten. CDR3 length: 14 residues. Trimming shortened V by 7 bases and J by 3 bases, and 15 bases separated the two germline ends. Germline V lookup: CDR1 MNHEY, CDR2 SVGAGI. Sequenced sample: CD8+ T cells sorted from blood. This chain links TRBV6-5 with TRBJ2-5, with D perhaps TRBD1 (6 bases). This TCR was recovered from an adult with rheumatoid arthritis. The CDR3 DNA reads as TGTGCCAGCAACAAGGACAGTTGGGAAGAGACCCAGTACTTC. Translation gives CASNKDSWEETQYF.